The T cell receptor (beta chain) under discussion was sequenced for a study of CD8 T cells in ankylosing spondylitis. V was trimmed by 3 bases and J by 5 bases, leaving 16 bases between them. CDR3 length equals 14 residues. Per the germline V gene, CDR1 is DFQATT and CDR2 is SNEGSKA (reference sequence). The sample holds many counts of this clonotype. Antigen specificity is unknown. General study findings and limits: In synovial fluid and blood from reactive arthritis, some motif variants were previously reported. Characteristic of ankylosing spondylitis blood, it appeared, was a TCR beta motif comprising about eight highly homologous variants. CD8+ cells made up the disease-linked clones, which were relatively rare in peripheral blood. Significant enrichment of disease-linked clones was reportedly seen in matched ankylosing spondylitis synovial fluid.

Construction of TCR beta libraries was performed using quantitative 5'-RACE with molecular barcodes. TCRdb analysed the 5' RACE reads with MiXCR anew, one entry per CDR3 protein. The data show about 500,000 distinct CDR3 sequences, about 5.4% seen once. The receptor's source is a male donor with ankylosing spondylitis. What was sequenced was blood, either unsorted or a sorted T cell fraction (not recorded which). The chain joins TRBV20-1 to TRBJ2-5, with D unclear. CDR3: CSASVRTDPETQYF. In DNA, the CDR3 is TGCAGTGCTAGTGTCCGGACCGACCCGGAGACCCAGTACTTC.